These 27 T cell receptor beta chains were all obtained from the same sample, sequenced in a study of blood T cell repertoires in COVID-19 (TCRdb year 2020). The library relied on the immunoSEQ multiplex PCR assay. What TCRdb holds here is the immuneACCESS table cut down to in-frame rearrangements. Part of the clones is not present; checked against another copy, under half of the missing clones reflect an unresolved V gene, and the others are unexplained. The table for this sample lists some 170,000 clones; about 79% of them were counted only once. Approximately 14% of the sample comes from the top ten. Material: PBMCs or T cells enriched from blood (not recorded which). The receptor source for this set is a man aged 50-60 years who had recovered from COVID-19.

The chain links TRBV7-9 to TRBJ1-5; D is undetermined. V was shortened by 2 bases and J by 0 bases, with 17 bases between the two germline ends. The CDR3 has 18 residues. Germline V lookup: CDR1 SEHNR, CDR2 FQNEAQ (reference sequence). The CDR3 DNA reads TGTGCCAGCAGCTTAACGGCCGACATAGCGTATAGCAATCAGCCCCAGCATTTT. It codes for CASSLTADIAYSNQPQHF.

The chain couples TRBV9 to TRBJ2-1; 9 bases fit TRBD2. This CDR3 region has 15 residues. The trim removed 4 bases at V and 9 bases at J, leaving 11 bases unmatched. In germline, CDR1 is SGDLS, CDR2 YYNGEE. For the CDR3, the DNA is TGTGCCAGCAGCCGGGATATGCGGGGGGGCTCTGAGCAGTTCTTC. Protein sequence: CASSRDMRGGSEQFF.

This chain connects TRBV5-4 to TRBJ2-7, with 7 nucleotides matching TRBD2. The length of the CDR3 is 13 residues. J lost 10 bases, V lost 2 bases, and 9 bases had no gene match. The germline gives CDR1 SGHNT, CDR2 YYREEE (reference sequence). CDR3 DNA: TGTGCCAGCAGCTTTCTGCGGGAGAGGGTTCAGTACTTC. It yields the protein CASSFLRERVQYF.

The rearrangement uses TRBV11-2 and TRBJ2-7; 7 nucleotides line up with TRBD1. The germline CDR1 and CDR2 sequences are SGHAT and FQNNGV. After removal of 4 bases from V and 0 bases from J, the junction contained 9 bases not matched to a gene. The CDR3 spans 16 residues. CDR3 loop: CASSYGAGTASYEQYF. CDR3 sequence (DNA): TGTGCCAGCAGCTATGGTGCCGGGACAGCCTCCTACGAGCAGTACTTC.

V gene TRBV27 combines with J gene TRBJ2-2; D perhaps matches TRBD1 (5 bases). The CDR3 covers 15 residues. V gave up 3 bases and J gave up 1 base, with 9 bases separating them. The germline V gene has CDR1 MNHEY and CDR2 SMNVEV (reference sequence). The CDR3 reads CASSFQGMNTGELFF. The CDR3 DNA reads TGTGCCAGCAGTTTTCAGGGTATGAACACCGGGGAGCTGTTTTTT.

This chain links TRBV5-1 with TRBJ2-1; possible D gene TRBD2, 5 bases. V was shortened by 7 bases and J by 0 bases, with 11 bases between the two germline ends. This CDR3 has 14 residues. CDR1 SGHRS and CDR2 YFSETQ come from the germline V gene. The CDR3, as DNA: TGCGCCAGCTCACCGGGGAGCTCCTACAATGAGCAGTTCTTC. Its translation: CASSPGSSYNEQFF. The complete variable domain, with remaining parts taken from reference TRBV5-1 and TRBJ2-1, reads KAGVTQTPRYLIKTRGQQVTLSCSPISGHRSVSWYQQTPGQGLQFLFEYFSETQRNKGNFPGRFSGRQFSNSRSEMNVSTLELGDSALYLCASSPGSSYNEQFFGPGTRLTVL.

In its sample, this clone was seen once. The chain carries TRBV7-9 and TRBJ1-1, with 7 positions matching TRBD1. From germline, CDR1 is SEHNR and CDR2 FQNEAQ (reference sequence). V shed 5 bases and J 2 bases; nucleotides not matched to a gene: 5. This CDR3 region has 14 residues. The CDR3 here is CASSVGQINTEAFF. DNA of the CDR3: TGTGCCAGCAGCGTGGGACAGATTAACACTGAAGCTTTCTTT.

The V call is TRBV12-3 or TRBV12-4, the J call TRBJ2-7; possible D gene TRBD1, 6 bases. The CDR3 covers 12 residues. Trimming shortened V by 5 bases and J by 3 bases, and 8 bases separated the two germline ends. CDR3 amino acids: CASSEQGYEQYF. The CDR3, as DNA: TGTGCCAGCAGTGAACAGGGCTACGAGCAGTACTTC.

The CDR3 sequence: CASSVAGTSTDTQYF. Here the CDR3 DNA reads TGTGCCAGCAGCGTAGCGGGGACTAGCACAGATACGCAGTATTTT. The chain combines TRBV9 with TRBJ2-3, with D possibly TRBD2 on 6 matching bases. The germline gives CDR1 SGDLS, CDR2 YYNGEE. This CDR3 region has 15 residues. The germline V and J ends were trimmed by 0 bases and 0 bases, with 8 bases remaining between them.

J is TRBJ1-2 and V is TRBV12-3 or TRBV12-4; D remains ambiguous. Trimming took 3 bases from V and 2 from J, leaving 7 bases between them. The CDR3 covers 13 residues. CDR3: CASSFPVNYGYTF. Written as DNA, the CDR3 is TGTGCCAGCAGTTTTCCGGTAAACTATGGCTACACCTTC.

J is TRBJ1-2 and V is TRBV27; tentatively, D is TRBD1 (5 bases). Trimming pared 4 bases from V and 7 bases from J, leaving 16 bases between. Germline V CDR1 and CDR2: MNHEY, SMNVEV (reference sequence). This CDR3 is 14 amino acids long. The CDR3 DNA reads TGTGCCAGCAGTTCCCCGGGGGAACTAGGTGGCTACACCTTC. Amino acid sequence: CASSSPGELGGYTF.

This clone was found once. The genes are TRBV5-1 and TRBJ2-4; 7 nucleotides agree with TRBD2. This CDR3 is built from 15 residues. V shed 0 bases and J 8 bases; nucleotides not matched to a gene: 8. CDR1 is SGHRS and CDR2 is YFSETQ in the germline V gene. CDR3 amino acids: CASSLGPGRVDIQYF. The CDR3 DNA is TGCGCCAGCAGCTTGGGCCCAGGGAGGGTGGACATTCAGTACTTC.

The chain employs TRBV3-1 (or the pseudogene TRBV3-2) and TRBJ2-7; D is undetermined. Per germline, CDR1 LGHDT and CDR2 YNNKEL (reference sequence). Trimming took off 3 bases at V and 4 bases at J, with 13 bases between the two ends. This CDR3 is 14 amino acids long. CDR3 amino acids: CASSHSRSPYEQYF. The CDR3 nucleotides are TGTGCCAGCAGCCATTCCCGGTCGCCGTACGAGCAGTACTTC.

In DNA, the CDR3 is TGTGCCAGCAGCCGGGACATAGAGAATGAGCAGTTCTTC. This translates into CASSRDIENEQFF. The rearrangement uses TRBV5-4 and TRBJ2-1, with D perhaps matching TRBD1 (6 bases). The V gene lost 4 bases and the J gene lost 7 bases, with 12 bases spanning the gap. Germline V gene data show CDR1 as SGHNT and CDR2 as YYREEE (reference sequence). The CDR3 is 13 amino acids.

The gene calls are TRBV19 and TRBJ2-7; 12 nucleotides agree with TRBD1. The CDR3 length is 18 residues. J lost 5 bases, V lost 4 bases, and 15 bases had no gene match. Germline V lookup: CDR1 LNHDA, CDR2 SQIVND (reference sequence). The CDR3 sequence: CASSKNPGQGATANEQYF. Written as DNA, the CDR3 is TGTGCCAGTAGTAAAAATCCGGGACAGGGGGCGACGGCTAACGAGCAGTACTTC.

This chain links TRBV5-4 with TRBJ2-5; 7 bases fit TRBD1. Germline assignment: CDR1 SGHNT and CDR2 YYREEE (reference sequence). Unmatched junction bases numbered 1, after V lost 1 base and J lost 1 base. CDR3 size: 14 residues. CDR3 loop: CASSLSGGQETQYF. The CDR3 DNA sequence: TGTGCCAGCAGCTTGTCAGGGGGCCAAGAGACCCAGTACTTC.

The V and J genes are TRBV3-1 (or the pseudogene TRBV3-2) and TRBJ1-2; no definite D call. V lost 1 base and J 10 bases, leaving 10 bases between the germline ends. Germline V gene sequence: CDR1 LGHDT, CDR2 YNNKEL (reference sequence). This CDR3 comprises 12 residues. The CDR3 coding sequence is TGTGCCAGCAGCCAAGTGTTCAGTGACTACACCTTC. Its protein is CASSQVFSDYTF.

The rearrangement joins TRBV28 to TRBJ1-1, with 8 bases fitting TRBD1. Germline lookup yields CDR1 MDHEN and CDR2 SYDVKM. The V and J ends lost 5 bases and 1 base, in that order; junction bases with no gene match: 9. The CDR3 loop spans 16 amino acids. The CDR3 sequence: CASSLTQGAGNTEAFF. CDR3 sequence (DNA): TGTGCCAGCAGTCTAACCCAGGGGGCCGGGAACACTGAAGCTTTCTTT. The whole variable domain, remainder taken from reference TRBV28 and TRBJ1-1, is DVKVTQSSRYLVKRTGEKVFLECVQDMDHENMFWYRQDPGLGLRLIYFSYDVKMKEKGDIPEGYSVSREKKERFSLILESASTNQTSMYLCASSLTQGAGNTEAFFGQGTRLTVV.

This chain uses TRBV2 with TRBJ1-6; the match to TRBD1 covers 9 bases. The V segment lost 6 bases and the J segment 6 bases; nucleotides outside the gene matches: 6. The CDR3 is 15 residues long. The germline V gene encodes CDR1 SNHLY and CDR2 FYNNEI. This CDR3 reads CASRAGTGSNSPLHF. The CDR3 region has the DNA TGTGCCAGCAGAGCCGGGACAGGGTCTAATTCACCCCTCCACTTT.

This clone was seen only a few times. The chain couples TRBV6-1 to TRBJ1-1; D gene uncertain. Trimming took off 2 bases at V and 1 base at J, with 5 bases between the two ends. The V gene's germline CDR1 is MNHNS and CDR2 SASEGT. This CDR3 has 13 residues. CDR3 amino acids: CASSENSNTEAFF. CDR3 in DNA: TGTGCCAGCAGTGAAAACTCGAACACTGAAGCTTTCTTT.

The chain combines TRBV29-1 with TRBJ2-7; a weak D match, TRBD2 (5 bases). CDR1 is SQVTM and CDR2 is ANQGSEA in the germline V gene. Trimming stripped 4 bases from V and 1 base from J, with 14 bases between. CDR3 size: 14 residues. The CDR3 bases are TGCAGCGTTGCCTTTGGACTGGAATCCTACGAGCAGTACTTC. It yields the protein CSVAFGLESYEQYF.

The genes are TRBV19 and TRBJ1-2; the D gene is possibly TRBD1 (6 bases). The CDR3 is made up of 16 amino acids. V was trimmed by 3 bases and J by 0 bases, leaving 14 bases between them. Germline lookup yields CDR1 LNHDA and CDR2 SQIVND (reference sequence). CDR3 in DNA: TGTGCCAGTAGTATGCCCGGGACACCGTCTAACTATGGCTACACCTTC. This sequence encodes CASSMPGTPSNYGYTF. Complete variable domain (other parts from reference TRBV19 and TRBJ1-2): DGGITQSPKYLFRKEGQNVTLSCEQNLNHDAMYWYRQDPGQGLRLIYYSQIVNDFQKGDIAEGYSVSREKKESFPLTVTSAQKNPTAFYLCASSMPGTPSNYGYTFGSGTRLTVV.

This clone showed up just once. The gene calls are TRBV6-1 and TRBJ2-7, with 8 bases matching TRBD2. With V trimmed by 2 bases and J by 3 bases, 6 bases remained unmatched. The CDR3 consists of 15 residues. Looked up from germline, CDR1 is MNHNS and CDR2 is SASEGT. The DNA of the CDR3 is TGTGCCAGCAGTGAAATCTCAGCGGGGGACTACGAGCAGTACTTC. Translated, it gives CASSEISAGDYEQYF.

In its sample, this clone was seen once. The chain recombines TRBV5-1 with TRBJ2-5; tentative D call: TRBD2 (5 bases). V was cut by 0 bases and J by 2 bases, with 11 bases left in between. This CDR3 has 15 amino acids. The germline CDR1 and CDR2 sequences are SGHRS and YFSETQ. The CDR3 spells CASSLGSAGQETQYF. In DNA form, the CDR3 reads TGCGCCAGCAGCTTGGGTTCGGCGGGTCAAGAGACCCAGTACTTC.

The rearrangement joins TRBV13 to TRBJ1-4; no clear D. The CDR3 consists of 16 residues. Germline V gene lookup returns CDR1 PRHDT and CDR2 FYEKMQ (reference sequence). V was cut by 4 bases and J by 8 bases, with 20 bases left in between. CDR3 sequence: CASSSSLGEGGEKLFF. The CDR3 coding sequence is TGTGCCAGCAGCTCTTCATTGGGAGAGGGCGGGGAAAAACTGTTTTTT.

This rearrangement joins TRBV6-5 to TRBJ1-1; D unresolved. The CDR3 extends over 13 amino acids. Germline CDR1 MNHEY, CDR2 SVGAGI. Trimming removed 10 bases from V and 4 bases from J, with 16 bases in between. CDR3 DNA: TGTGCCACCCAGACTTGGCCATTCACTGAAGCTTTCTTT. Its protein product is CATQTWPFTEAFF.

The V and J genes are TRBV5-5 and TRBJ1-3, with 12 bases aligning to TRBD1. From germline, CDR1 is SGHKS and CDR2 YYEKEE (reference sequence). J lost 6 bases, V lost 1 base, and 5 bases had no gene match. The CDR3 consists of 16 residues. This chain's CDR3 is CASSLWGQGATNTIYF. CDR3 sequence (DNA): TGTGCCAGCAGCTTGTGGGGACAGGGGGCTACAAACACCATATATTTT.